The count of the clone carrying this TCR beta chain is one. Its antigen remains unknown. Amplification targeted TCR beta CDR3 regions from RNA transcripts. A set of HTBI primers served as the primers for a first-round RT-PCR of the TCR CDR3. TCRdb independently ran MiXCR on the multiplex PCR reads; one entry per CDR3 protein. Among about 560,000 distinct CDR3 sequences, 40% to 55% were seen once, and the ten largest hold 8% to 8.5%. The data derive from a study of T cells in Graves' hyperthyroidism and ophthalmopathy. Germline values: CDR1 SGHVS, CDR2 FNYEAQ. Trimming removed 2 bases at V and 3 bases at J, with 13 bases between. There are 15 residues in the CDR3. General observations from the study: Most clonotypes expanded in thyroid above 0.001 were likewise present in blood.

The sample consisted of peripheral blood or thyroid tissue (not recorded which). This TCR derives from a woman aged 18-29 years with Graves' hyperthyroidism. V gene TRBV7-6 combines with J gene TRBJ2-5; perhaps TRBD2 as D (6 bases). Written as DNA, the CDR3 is TGTGCCAGCAGCTTATCGGCGGGATCGGAAGAGACCCAGTACTTC. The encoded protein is CASSLSAGSEETQYF.